The TCR beta chain described here comes from a study of a mutant IDH1 vaccine in newly diagnosed glioma. In the case of this clone: What it binds is unknown.

Method: immunoSEQ multiplex PCR; TCRdb's copy keeps in-frame clones and lacks some. The sample includes 12,000 or so clones, around 87% of them seen just once. CDR1 MNHEY and CDR2 SVGAGI come from the germline V gene. Trimming took off 6 bases at V and 8 bases at J, with 19 bases between the two ends. This CDR3 spans 14 amino acids. The sample's time point: week 5, during vaccination. A 20-mer mutant IDH1 peptide at 300 ug was injected subcutaneously with topical imiquimod. The receptor was isolated from a woman aged 40 to 50 with glioma. Some clones in this sample may be carry-over from other donors' samples. The gene calls are TRBV6-5 and TRBJ1-2; D might be TRBD1 (5 bases). The specimen comprised PBMCs, sampled from a glioma patient whose treatment included an IDH1 peptide vaccine. CDR3 region: CASRRAGTEGGYTF. The DNA of the CDR3 is TGTGCCAGCAGACGAGCCGGGACGGAGGGCGGCTACACCTTC.